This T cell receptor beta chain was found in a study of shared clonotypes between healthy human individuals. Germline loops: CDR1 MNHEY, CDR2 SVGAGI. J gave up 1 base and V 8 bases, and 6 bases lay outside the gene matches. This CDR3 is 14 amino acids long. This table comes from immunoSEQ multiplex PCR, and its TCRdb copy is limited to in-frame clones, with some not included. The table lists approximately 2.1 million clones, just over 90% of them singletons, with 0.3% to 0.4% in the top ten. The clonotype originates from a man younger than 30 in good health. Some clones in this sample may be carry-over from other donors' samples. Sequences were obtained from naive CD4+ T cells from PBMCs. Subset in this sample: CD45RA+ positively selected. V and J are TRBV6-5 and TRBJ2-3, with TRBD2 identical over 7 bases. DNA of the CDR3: TGTGCCAGCTCCAGCGGGATGGGCACAGATACGCAGTATTTT. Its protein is CASSSGMGTDTQYF.